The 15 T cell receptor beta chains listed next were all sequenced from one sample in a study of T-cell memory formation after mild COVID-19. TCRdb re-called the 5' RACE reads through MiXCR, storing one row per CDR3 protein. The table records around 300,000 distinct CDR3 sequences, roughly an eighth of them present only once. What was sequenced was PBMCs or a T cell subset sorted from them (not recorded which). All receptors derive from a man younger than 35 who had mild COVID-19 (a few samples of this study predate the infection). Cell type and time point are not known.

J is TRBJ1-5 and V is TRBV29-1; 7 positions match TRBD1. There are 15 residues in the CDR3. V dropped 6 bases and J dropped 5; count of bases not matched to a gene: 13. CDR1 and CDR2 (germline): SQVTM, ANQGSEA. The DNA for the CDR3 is TGCAGCGTGGCCCCCGGAGGGGGCGGGGATCAGCCCCAGCATTTT. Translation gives CSVAPGGGGDQPQHF.

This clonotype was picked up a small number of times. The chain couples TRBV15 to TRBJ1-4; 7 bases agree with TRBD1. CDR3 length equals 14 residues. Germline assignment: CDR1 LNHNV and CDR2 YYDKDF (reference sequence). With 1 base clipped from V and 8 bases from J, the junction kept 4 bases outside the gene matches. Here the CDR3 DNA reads TGTGCCACCAGCAGAGGACAGGGAGGGGAAAAACTGTTTTTT. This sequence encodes CATSRGQGGEKLFF.

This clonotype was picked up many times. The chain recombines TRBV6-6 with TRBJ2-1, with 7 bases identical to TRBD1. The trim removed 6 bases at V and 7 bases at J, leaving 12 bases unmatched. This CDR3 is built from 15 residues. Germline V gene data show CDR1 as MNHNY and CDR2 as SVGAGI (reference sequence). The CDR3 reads CASRHSDRIGNEQFF. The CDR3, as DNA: TGTGCCAGCAGACACTCGGACAGGATTGGGAATGAGCAGTTCTTC.

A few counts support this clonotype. In DNA form, the CDR3 reads TGCAGTGCTAGAATCGGGACAGGAACAGATACGCAGTATTTT. As protein: CSARIGTGTDTQYF. The rearrangement joins TRBV20-1 to TRBJ2-3; TRBD1 matches 8 bases. The germline V gene has CDR1 DFQATT and CDR2 SNEGSKA (reference sequence). J was trimmed by 3 bases and V by 2 bases; bases with no gene match: 4. The CDR3 is 14 residues long.

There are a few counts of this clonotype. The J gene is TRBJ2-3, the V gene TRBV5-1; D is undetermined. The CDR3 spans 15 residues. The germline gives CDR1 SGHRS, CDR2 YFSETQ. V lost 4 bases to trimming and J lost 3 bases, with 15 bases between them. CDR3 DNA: TGCGCCAGCAGCAGTTTCTTTGGAAGAACAGATACGCAGTATTTT. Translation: CASSSFFGRTDTQYF.

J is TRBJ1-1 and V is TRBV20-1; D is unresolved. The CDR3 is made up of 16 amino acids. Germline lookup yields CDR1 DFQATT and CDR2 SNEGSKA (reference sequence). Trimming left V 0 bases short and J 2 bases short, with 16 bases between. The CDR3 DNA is TGCAGTGCTAGAGATTACGGTGCCACAGCAAACACTGAAGCTTTCTTT. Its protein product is CSARDYGATANTEAFF.

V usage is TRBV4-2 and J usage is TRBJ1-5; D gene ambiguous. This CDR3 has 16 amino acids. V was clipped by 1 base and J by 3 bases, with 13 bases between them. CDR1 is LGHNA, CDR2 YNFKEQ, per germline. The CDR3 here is CASSQGGGGVNQPQHF. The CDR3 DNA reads TGTGCCAGCAGCCAAGGGGGTGGTGGGGTCAATCAGCCCCAGCATTTT.

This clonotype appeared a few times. CDR3 residues: CSARRDRGVGANVLTF. The CDR3 region has the DNA TGCAGTGCTAGGCGGGACAGGGGTGTCGGGGCCAACGTCCTGACTTTC. V is TRBV20-1 and J is TRBJ2-6, with 10 bases aligning to TRBD1. With 3 bases clipped from V and 4 bases from J, the junction kept 6 bases outside the gene matches. This CDR3 comprises 16 residues. Looked up from germline, CDR1 is DFQATT and CDR2 is SNEGSKA (reference sequence).

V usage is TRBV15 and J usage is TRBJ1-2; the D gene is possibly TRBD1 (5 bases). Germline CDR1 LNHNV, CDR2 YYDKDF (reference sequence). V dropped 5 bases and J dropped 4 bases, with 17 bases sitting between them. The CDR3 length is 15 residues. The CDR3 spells CATSLLGGSGYGYTF. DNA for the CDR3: TGTGCCACCAGCCTCTTGGGGGGGTCGGGCTATGGCTACACCTTC.

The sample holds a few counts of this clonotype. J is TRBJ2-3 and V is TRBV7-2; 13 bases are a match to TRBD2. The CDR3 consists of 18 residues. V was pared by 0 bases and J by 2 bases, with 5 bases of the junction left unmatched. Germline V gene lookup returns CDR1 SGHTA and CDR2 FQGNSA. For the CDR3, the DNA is TGTGCCAGCAGCTTAGCCCGGACTAGCGGGGGCCTCACAGATACGCAGTATTTT. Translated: CASSLARTSGGLTDTQYF.

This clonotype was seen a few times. The CDR3 nucleotides read TGCGCCAGCAGTGAGTCGGGACCTTTTGAGCAGTTCTTC. It yields the protein CASSESGPFEQFF. The chain recombines TRBV10-2 with TRBJ2-1; D is tentatively TRBD1 or TRBD2 (5 bases each). Per germline, CDR1 WSHSY and CDR2 SAAADI. This CDR3 has 13 amino acids. V lost 0 bases and J lost 9, with 9 bases in between.

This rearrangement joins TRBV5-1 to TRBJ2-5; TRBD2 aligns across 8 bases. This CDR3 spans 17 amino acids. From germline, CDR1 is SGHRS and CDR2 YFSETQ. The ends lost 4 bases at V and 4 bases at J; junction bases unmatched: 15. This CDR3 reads CASSLGLGGSEGETQYF. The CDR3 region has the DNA TGCGCCAGCAGCCTGGGACTAGGGGGGTCGGAAGGAGAGACCCAGTACTTC.

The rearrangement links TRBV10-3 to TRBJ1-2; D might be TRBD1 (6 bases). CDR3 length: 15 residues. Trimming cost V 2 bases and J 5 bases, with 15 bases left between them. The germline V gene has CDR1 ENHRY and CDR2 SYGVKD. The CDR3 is CAISEPSGGSYGYTF. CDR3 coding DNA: TGTGCCATCAGTGAGCCGTCGGGGGGCTCATATGGCTACACCTTC.

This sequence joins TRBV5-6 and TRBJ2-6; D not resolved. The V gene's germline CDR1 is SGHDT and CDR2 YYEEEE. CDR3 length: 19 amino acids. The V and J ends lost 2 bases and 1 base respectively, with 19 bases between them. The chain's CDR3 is CASSFVRIQLESGANVLTF. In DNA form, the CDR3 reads TGTGCCAGCAGCTTTGTTCGGATCCAGCTGGAGTCTGGGGCCAACGTCCTGACTTTC.

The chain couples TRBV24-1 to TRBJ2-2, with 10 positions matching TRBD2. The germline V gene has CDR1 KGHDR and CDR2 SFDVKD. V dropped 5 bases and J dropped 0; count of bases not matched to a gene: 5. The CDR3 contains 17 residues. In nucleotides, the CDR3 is TGTGCCACCAGTGCGGGTAGCGGGGGGTCGAACACCGGGGAGCTGTTTTTT. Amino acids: CATSAGSGGSNTGELFF.